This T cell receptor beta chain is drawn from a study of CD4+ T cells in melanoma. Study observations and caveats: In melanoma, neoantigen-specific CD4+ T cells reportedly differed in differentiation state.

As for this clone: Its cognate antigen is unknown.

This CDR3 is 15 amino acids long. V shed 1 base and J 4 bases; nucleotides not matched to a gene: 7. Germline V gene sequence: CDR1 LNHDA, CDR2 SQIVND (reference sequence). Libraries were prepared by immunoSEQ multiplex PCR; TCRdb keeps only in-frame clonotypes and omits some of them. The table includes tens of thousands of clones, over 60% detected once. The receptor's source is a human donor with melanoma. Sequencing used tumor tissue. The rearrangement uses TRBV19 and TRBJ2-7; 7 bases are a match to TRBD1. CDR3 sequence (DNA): TGTGCCAGTAGTATAGGAGGAACAGGGGATTACGAGCAGTACTTC. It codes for CASSIGGTGDYEQYF.